The next 22 T cell receptor beta chains were all read from a single sample in a study of siplizumab effects on memory and regulatory T cells. Generated by immunoSEQ multiplex PCR, the TCRdb table keeps only in-frame clones and is missing some. The data contain some 100,000 clones, 85% to 95% of them seen just once; the ten biggest clones take up roughly 0.61%. Sequenced material: Tregs sorted from blood. The receptors here all came from a human donor in good health.

The V gene is TRBV5-1, the J gene TRBJ2-7, with TRBD2 matching over 11 bases. Germline V gene lookup returns CDR1 SGHRS and CDR2 YFSETQ. V dropped 5 bases and J dropped 4; count of bases not matched to a gene: 2. The CDR3 sequence is 13 residues long. CDR3 nucleotides: TGCGCCAGCAGACTAGCGGGAGTGTACGAGCAGTACTTC. Its translation is CASRLAGVYEQYF.

The V call is TRBV5-4, the J call TRBJ1-1; a possible D gene is TRBD1 (5 bases). This CDR3 region has 14 residues. The V end lost 2 bases, the J end lost 5 bases, and 13 bases lay between the germline ends. Germline V CDR1 and CDR2: SGHNT, YYREEE (reference sequence). In DNA, the CDR3 is TGTGCCAGCAGCTTCCTCCAGGGTAAGACTGAAGCTTTCTTT. The encoded protein is CASSFLQGKTEAFF.

This rearrangement joins TRBV6-5 to TRBJ2-1; D gene uncertain. The CDR3 has 12 amino acids. CDR1 and CDR2 from the germline V gene are MNHEY and SVGAGI. V was pared by 2 bases and J by 9 bases, with 8 bases between. The DNA for the CDR3 is TGTGCCAGCAGTTACAGACCGGGTGAGCAGTTCTTC. Encoded protein: CASSYRPGEQFF.

The table lists this clone with a count of one. Additional DNA sequences in this sample encode the identical CDR3. The chain employs TRBV18 and TRBJ2-3, with D uncertain. The CDR3 covers 14 residues. Germline lookup yields CDR1 KGHSH and CDR2 LQKENI. The V and J ends lost 2 bases and 1 base respectively, with 7 bases between them. The CDR3 DNA reads as TGTGCCAGCTCACCAGGGTGGGGCACAGATACGCAGTATTTT. Translating it yields CASSPGWGTDTQYF. Full variable domain (outside the CDR3, taken from reference TRBV18 and TRBJ2-3): NAGVMQNPRHLVRRRGQEARLRCSPMKGHSHVYWYRQLPEEGLKFMVYLQKENIIDESGMPKERFSAEFPKEGPSILRIQQVVRGDSAAYFCASSPGWGTDTQYFGPGTRLTVL.

The rearrangement uses TRBV5-4 and TRBJ2-1; no reliable D call. The CDR3 contains 13 residues. Deletions cut 4 bases from V and 4 bases from J, with 9 bases between. Germline loops: CDR1 SGHNT, CDR2 YYREEE (reference sequence). The CDR3 DNA is TGTGCCAGCAGCCTCGACCCGTACAATGAGCAGTTCTTC. The encoded protein is CASSLDPYNEQFF.

The chain combines TRBV5-4 with TRBJ2-7; TRBD2 agrees at 7 bases. Germline V CDR1 and CDR2: SGHNT, YYREEE (reference sequence). The length of the CDR3 is 14 residues. V shed 3 bases and J 2 bases; nucleotides not matched to a gene: 5. The CDR3 protein is CASSSSGTTYEQYF. The CDR3 DNA is TGTGCCAGCAGCTCTAGCGGCACCACCTACGAGCAGTACTTC.

The rearrangement links TRBV18 to TRBJ2-3; 10 nucleotides agree with TRBD2. V was pared by 3 bases and J by 0 bases, with 3 bases of the junction left unmatched. Germline V gene sequence: CDR1 KGHSH, CDR2 LQKENI. The CDR3 totals 16 residues. The CDR3: CASSPSGRTSTDTQYF. The CDR3 nucleotides read TGTGCCAGCTCACCTAGCGGGAGGACTAGCACAGATACGCAGTATTTT.

This clone has only one observation. The rearrangement uses TRBV25-1 and TRBJ2-3, with unresolved D. The CDR3 runs 15 residues. CDR1 MGHDK and CDR2 SYGVNS come from the germline V gene. V was trimmed by 3 bases and J by 1 base, leaving 11 bases between them. CDR3 residues: CASSDRALCTDTQYF. Written as DNA, the CDR3 is TGTGCCAGCAGTGATAGAGCCCTCTGCACAGATACGCAGTATTTT.

This chain links TRBV4-1 with TRBJ2-1, with D maybe TRBD2 (5 bases). The length of the CDR3 is 15 residues. V lost 0 bases and J 15 bases, leaving 21 bases between the germline ends. Germline V CDR1 and CDR2: MGHRA, YSYEKL. The CDR3 nucleotides are TGCGCCAGCAGCCAAGAGAGGGCGGCCTATCTTAGGCGGTTCTTC. This translates into CASSQERAAYLRRFF.

The CDR3 DNA reads as TGTGCCAGCAGCCGTATAATCACAGGGAACTACGAGCAGTACTTC. It yields the protein CASSRIITGNYEQYF. The V and J genes are TRBV6-1 and TRBJ2-7; D might be TRBD1 (6 bases). This CDR3 spans 15 amino acids. Per the germline V gene, CDR1 is MNHNS and CDR2 is SASEGT. V was clipped by 6 bases and J by 3 bases, with 18 bases between them.

This chain links TRBV6-4 with TRBJ2-7; D is unresolved. Germline-derived CDR1 and CDR2 are MRHNA and SNTAGT. The CDR3 is 12 residues long. Trimming took 8 bases from V and 9 from J, leaving 17 bases between them. CDR3 sequence (DNA): TGTGCCAGCCCCCTAGGGTCTACGGTGCAGTACTTC. This encodes CASPLGSTVQYF.

This clone showed up just once. The chain joins TRBV6-5 to TRBJ1-2; D ambiguous. The V end lost 2 bases, the J end lost 4 bases, and 8 bases lay between the germline ends. Germline CDR1 MNHEY, CDR2 SVGAGI. The CDR3 runs 13 residues. This chain's CDR3 is CASSYRHLYGYTF. The DNA for the CDR3 is TGTGCCAGCAGTTACCGGCACCTCTATGGCTACACCTTC.

The rearrangement uses TRBV5-1 and TRBJ1-1; maybe TRBD1 (6 bases). V was pared by 2 bases and J by 4 bases, with 15 bases between. Germline CDR1 SGHRS, CDR2 YFSETQ. CDR3 length: 15 amino acids. For the CDR3, the DNA is TGCGCCAGCAGCTTACAGGGACCCGGAACCACTGAAGCTTTCTTT. This translates into CASSLQGPGTTEAFF.

The CDR3 reads CASSLVQVPLSGNTIYF. For the CDR3, the DNA is TGTGCCAGCAGCTTGGTACAGGTACCTCTCTCTGGAAACACCATATATTTT. V is TRBV5-6 and J is TRBJ1-3, with D perhaps TRBD1 (5 bases). The germline V gene has CDR1 SGHDT and CDR2 YYEEEE. V lost 0 bases and J lost 0, with 13 bases in between. This CDR3 region has 17 residues.

The rearrangement joins TRBV4-1 to TRBJ2-2; 12 bases are a match to TRBD2. The CDR3 consists of 16 residues. J was trimmed by 8 bases and V by 3 bases; bases with no gene match: 7. Per germline, CDR1 MGHRA and CDR2 YSYEKL. The CDR3 sequence is CASSQTSGRKPGELFF. The CDR3 bases are TGCGCCAGCAGCCAGACTAGCGGGAGAAAACCTGGGGAGCTGTTTTTT.

The chain has TRBV11-3 and TRBJ1-2; no clear D gene. CDR1 SGHNT and CDR2 YENEEA come from the germline V gene. The CDR3 is 15 amino acids. Trimming left V 0 bases short and J 4 bases short, with 12 bases between. The CDR3 bases are TGTGCCAGCAGCTTAGAGGGGATCCTCTTCTATGGCTACACCTTC. Its translation: CASSLEGILFYGYTF.

This rearrangement joins TRBV11-2 to TRBJ2-1; 7 bases map to TRBD1. The germline gives CDR1 SGHAT, CDR2 FQNNGV. Unmatched junction bases numbered 3, after V lost 6 bases and J lost 1 base. The CDR3 covers 14 residues. The CDR3 sequence is CASSLQGSYNEQFF. CDR3 DNA: TGTGCCAGCAGTCTACAGGGGTCCTACAATGAGCAGTTCTTC.

This sequence joins TRBV19 and TRBJ1-5, with D possibly being TRBD1 (5 bases). Germline V gene sequence: CDR1 LNHDA, CDR2 SQIVND (reference sequence). The V gene lost 5 bases and the J gene lost 2 bases, with 13 bases spanning the gap. CDR3 length: 15 residues. The CDR3 is CASSWGVVGNQPQHF. The DNA for the CDR3 is TGTGCCAGTAGTTGGGGGGTGGTTGGCAATCAGCCCCAGCATTTT.

This chain links TRBV9 with TRBJ2-3, with 8 bases that match TRBD2. The CDR3 is made up of 16 amino acids. Trimming took 3 bases from V and 0 from J; bases not matched to a gene: 6. CDR1 is SGDLS and CDR2 is YYNGEE in the germline V gene. The CDR3 loop reads CASSERAGESTDTQYF. The CDR3 DNA sequence: TGTGCCAGCAGCGAAAGAGCGGGAGAAAGCACAGATACGCAGTATTTT.

About this clone itself: The junction departs from germline at one end; a sequencing error may be responsible. This chain uses TRBV28 with TRBJ2-7; 9 bases are a match to TRBD2. The CDR3 contains 15 residues. CDR1 and CDR2 (germline): MDHEN, SYDVKM. The CDR3 sequence is CASTGGRASSNEQYF. The CDR3 DNA follows: TGTGCCAGCACCGGCGGGAGGGCCAGCTCCAACGAGCAGTACTTC.

The V and J genes are TRBV27 and TRBJ1-2; no definite D call. CDR1 and CDR2 from the germline V gene are MNHEY and SMNVEV (reference sequence). V lost 3 bases to trimming and J lost 2 bases, with 13 bases between them. This CDR3 spans 15 amino acids. The CDR3 spells CASSLVSDRNYGYTF. CDR3 sequence (DNA): TGTGCCAGCAGTTTGGTATCGGACCGGAACTATGGCTACACCTTC.

The rearrangement joins TRBV5-1 to TRBJ2-6, with D possibly called TRBD1 or TRBD2 (5 bases each). Germline CDR1 is SGHRS and CDR2 is YFSETQ. The CDR3 totals 17 residues. Trimming took 3 bases from V and 0 from J, leaving 13 bases between them. The CDR3 sequence is CASSWTGDLSGANVLTF. CDR3 DNA sequence: TGCGCCAGCAGCTGGACCGGGGACCTCTCTGGGGCCAACGTCCTGACTTTC.